These 5 T cell receptor beta chains were all obtained from the same sample, sequenced in a study of T cell responses to AZD1222 COVID-19 vaccine listed by TCRdb under 2021. The library was produced with the immunoSEQ multiplex PCR assay. Entries here come from immuneACCESS through TCRdb and include only in-frame sequences with V and J called. Some clones fail to appear in such tables; in the studies checked, an unresolved V gene covers under half of the shortfall, and the cause of the remainder is unknown. The sample records 75,000 to 85,000 clones, roughly 87% of which are singletons. Under 25% of the sample goes to the ten largest clones. The time point label of this sample denotes: baseline before first vaccination. Sequences were derived from peripheral blood, sampled on day 0 of AZD1222 vaccination. These receptors were taken from an adult in good health.

The rearrangement joins TRBV11-2 to TRBJ2-4, with D unclear. In germline, CDR1 is SGHAT, CDR2 FQNNGV. The CDR3 consists of 12 residues. V was cut by 8 bases and J by 7 bases, with 12 bases left in between. CDR3 amino acids: CASRSPGNIQYF. CDR3 DNA sequence: TGTGCCAGCCGATCACCCGGGAACATTCAGTACTTC.

The CDR3 loop reads CASSLSGTLTGELFF. The CDR3 nucleotides are TGCGCCAGCAGTTTATCCGGGACTCTCACCGGGGAGCTGTTTTTT. J is TRBJ2-2 and V is TRBV5-1, with D possibly matching TRBD2 (6 bases). Germline CDR1 and CDR2: SGHRS and YFSETQ. V dropped 5 bases and J dropped 4 bases, with 15 bases sitting between them. This CDR3 has 15 amino acids.

The J gene is TRBJ1-3, the V gene TRBV5-4, with a tentative D call TRBD1 (5 bases). The CDR3 runs 15 residues. Germline CDR1 and CDR2: SGHNT and YYREEE (reference sequence). With 2 bases removed from V and 3 bases from J, the gap between germline ends came to 12 bases. The CDR3 DNA reads as TGTGCCAGCAGCTTTGAAAACAGGCTTGGAAACACCATATATTTT. Its translation: CASSFENRLGNTIYF.

V is TRBV27 and J is TRBJ1-2; tentative D call: TRBD1 (6 bases). The germline CDR1 and CDR2 sequences are MNHEY and SMNVEV (reference sequence). This CDR3 has 13 amino acids. V lost 10 bases and J 8 bases, leaving 20 bases between the germline ends. The CDR3 sequence: CATAKTGTHGYTF. The CDR3 nucleotides read TGTGCCACCGCGAAGACAGGTACTCACGGCTACACCTTC.

The chain combines TRBV7-6 with TRBJ2-7; D uncertain. The CDR3 loop spans 13 amino acids. V was pared by 4 bases and J by 0 bases, with 7 bases between. Germline V gene data show CDR1 as SGHVS and CDR2 as FNYEAQ. DNA of the CDR3: TGTGCCAGCAGCTATACAAACTCCTACGAGCAGTACTTC. Its protein product is CASSYTNSYEQYF.